Sequencing of this T cell receptor beta chain was carried out in a study of read filtering for tumor transcriptome and immune sequencing. Turning to the study itself: After DNase treatment, RNA was made into whole-transcriptome libraries.

This CDR3 contains 12 residues. The germline gives CDR1 MNHNS, CDR2 SASEGT. Trimming removed 4 bases at V and 16 bases at J, with 17 bases between. This clonotype was counted ten times or more. This library used roughly 400 ng RNA and molecular barcoded adaptors spanning alpha/delta and beta/gamma chains. TCRdb ran MiXCR on the reads and lists one entry per CDR3 protein. The repertoire consists of around 50,000 distinct CDR3 sequences, with about 12% occurring once and the leading ten covering 16%. The receptor comes from a donor at least 40 years old with multiple myeloma. The rearrangement joins TRBV6-1 to TRBJ1-5; D gene unclear. Source material: a population of CD138-negative cells sorted from bone marrow. The CDR3 region is CASSGADGVAHF. The CDR3, as DNA: TGTGCCAGCAGTGGGGCCGACGGCGTCGCACATTTT.